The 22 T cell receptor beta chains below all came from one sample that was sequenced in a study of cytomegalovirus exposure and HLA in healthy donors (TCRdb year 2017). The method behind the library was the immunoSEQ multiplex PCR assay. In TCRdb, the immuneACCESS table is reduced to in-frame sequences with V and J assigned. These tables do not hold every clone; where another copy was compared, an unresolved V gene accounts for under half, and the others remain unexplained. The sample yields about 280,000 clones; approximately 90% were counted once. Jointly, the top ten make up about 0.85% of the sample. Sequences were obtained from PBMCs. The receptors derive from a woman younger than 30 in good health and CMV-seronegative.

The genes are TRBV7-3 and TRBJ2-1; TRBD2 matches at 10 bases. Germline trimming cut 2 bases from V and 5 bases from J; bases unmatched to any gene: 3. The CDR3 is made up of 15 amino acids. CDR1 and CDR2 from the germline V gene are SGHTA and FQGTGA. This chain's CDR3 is CASSLGLAGDNEQFF. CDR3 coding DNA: TGTGCCAGCAGCTTAGGGCTAGCGGGAGACAATGAGCAGTTCTTC. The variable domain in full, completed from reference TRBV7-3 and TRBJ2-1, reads GAGVSQTPSNKVTEKGKYVELRCDPISGHTALYWYRQSLGQGPEFLIYFQGTGAADDSGLPNDRFFAVRPEGSVSTLKIQRTERGDSAVYLCASSLGLAGDNEQFFGPGTRLTVL.

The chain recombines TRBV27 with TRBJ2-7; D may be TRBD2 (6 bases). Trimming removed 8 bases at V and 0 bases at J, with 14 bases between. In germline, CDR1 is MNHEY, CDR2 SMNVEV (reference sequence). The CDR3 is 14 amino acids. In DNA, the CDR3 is TGTGCCAGCGGCCGGGACTCCCTCTCCTACGAGCAGTACTTC. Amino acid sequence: CASGRDSLSYEQYF.

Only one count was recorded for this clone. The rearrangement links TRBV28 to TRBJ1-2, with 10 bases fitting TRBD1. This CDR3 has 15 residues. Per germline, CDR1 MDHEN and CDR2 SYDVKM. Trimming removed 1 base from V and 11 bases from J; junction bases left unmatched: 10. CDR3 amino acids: CASSLYQTGGAGYTF. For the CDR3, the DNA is TGTGCCAGCAGTTTATACCAGACAGGGGGCGCAGGGTACACCTTC.

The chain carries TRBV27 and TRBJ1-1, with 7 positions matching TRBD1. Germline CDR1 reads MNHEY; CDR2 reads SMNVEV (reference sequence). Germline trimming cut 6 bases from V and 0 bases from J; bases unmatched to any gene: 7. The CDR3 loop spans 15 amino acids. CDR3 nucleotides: TGTGCCAGCAGCAACAAACAGGGGATGAACACTGAAGCTTTCTTT. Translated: CASSNKQGMNTEAFF.

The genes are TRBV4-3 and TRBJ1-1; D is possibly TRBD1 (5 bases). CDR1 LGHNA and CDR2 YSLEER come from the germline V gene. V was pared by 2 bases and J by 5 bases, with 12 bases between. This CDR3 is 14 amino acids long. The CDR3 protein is CASSQKQVRTEAFF. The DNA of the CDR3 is TGCGCCAGCAGCCAAAAACAGGTCAGGACTGAAGCTTTCTTT.

In DNA, the CDR3 is TGTGCCAGCACCGAGGGTGCCGGGTGGGGCACTGAAGCTTTCTTT. The encoded protein is CASTEGAGWGTEAFF. The genes are TRBV6-1 and TRBJ1-1; D is uncertain. Trimming pared 7 bases from V and 4 bases from J, leaving 19 bases between. The CDR3 sequence is 15 residues long. Germline V gives CDR1 MNHNS, CDR2 SASEGT.

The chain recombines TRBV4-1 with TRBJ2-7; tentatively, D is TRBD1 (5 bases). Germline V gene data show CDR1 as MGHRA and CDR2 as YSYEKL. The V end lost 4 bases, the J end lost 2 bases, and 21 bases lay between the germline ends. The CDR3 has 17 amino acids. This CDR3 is CASSRVMQGSPPYEQYF. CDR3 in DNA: TGCGCCAGCAGCCGCGTAATGCAGGGCTCCCCCCCCTACGAGCAGTACTTC.

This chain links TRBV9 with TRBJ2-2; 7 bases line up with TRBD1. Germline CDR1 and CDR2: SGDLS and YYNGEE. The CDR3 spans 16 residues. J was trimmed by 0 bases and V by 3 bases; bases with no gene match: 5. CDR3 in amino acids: CASSGTGQTNTGELFF. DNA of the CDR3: TGTGCCAGCAGCGGAACGGGACAGACGAACACCGGGGAGCTGTTTTTT.

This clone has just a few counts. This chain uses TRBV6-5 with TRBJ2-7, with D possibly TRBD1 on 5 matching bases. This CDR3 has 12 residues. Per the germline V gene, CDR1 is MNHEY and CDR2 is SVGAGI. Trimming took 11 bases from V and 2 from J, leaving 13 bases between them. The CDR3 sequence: CASRQNPYEQYF. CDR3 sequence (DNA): TGTGCCTCGCGACAGAACCCCTACGAGCAGTACTTC.

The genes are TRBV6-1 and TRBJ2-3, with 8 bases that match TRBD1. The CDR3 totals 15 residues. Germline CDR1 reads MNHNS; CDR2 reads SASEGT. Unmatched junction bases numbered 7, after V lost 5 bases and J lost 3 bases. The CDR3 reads CASSLLRTGTDTQYF. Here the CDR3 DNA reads TGTGCCAGCAGTCTTCTGAGGACAGGGACAGATACGCAGTATTTT.

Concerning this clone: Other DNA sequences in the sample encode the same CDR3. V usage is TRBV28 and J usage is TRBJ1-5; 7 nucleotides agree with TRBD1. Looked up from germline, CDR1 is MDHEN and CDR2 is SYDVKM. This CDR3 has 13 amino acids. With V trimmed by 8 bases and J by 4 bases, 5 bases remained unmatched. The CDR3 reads CASGGQPNQPQHF. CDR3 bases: TGTGCCAGCGGGGGACAGCCGAATCAGCCCCAGCATTTT. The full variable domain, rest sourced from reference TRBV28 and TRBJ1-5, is DVKVTQSSRYLVKRTGEKVFLECVQDMDHENMFWYRQDPGLGLRLIYFSYDVKMKEKGDIPEGYSVSREKKERFSLILESASTNQTSMYLCASGGQPNQPQHFGDGTRLSIL.

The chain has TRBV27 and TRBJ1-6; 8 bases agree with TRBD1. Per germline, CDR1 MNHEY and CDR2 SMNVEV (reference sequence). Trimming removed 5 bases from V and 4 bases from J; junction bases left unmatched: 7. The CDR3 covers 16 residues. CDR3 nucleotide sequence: TGTGCCAGCAGTACAGGGGGGACCAGGTATAATTCACCCCTCCACTTT. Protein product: CASSTGGTRYNSPLHF.

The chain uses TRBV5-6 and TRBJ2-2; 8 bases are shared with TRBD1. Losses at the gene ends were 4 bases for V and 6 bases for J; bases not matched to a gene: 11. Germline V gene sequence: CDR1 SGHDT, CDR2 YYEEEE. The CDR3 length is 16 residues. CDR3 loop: CASSRGPGTGPGELFF. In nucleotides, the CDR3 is TGTGCCAGCAGCCGAGGTCCCGGGACAGGCCCCGGGGAGCTGTTTTTT.

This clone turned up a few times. CDR3 in amino acids: CASSLRQDGYTF. In DNA form, the CDR3 reads TGCGCCAGCAGCCTACGACAGGATGGCTACACCTTC. The rearrangement links TRBV5-1 to TRBJ1-2; a weak D match, TRBD1 (6 bases). Trimming cost V 4 bases and J 6 bases, with 10 bases left between them. The CDR3 length is 12 residues. Germline CDR1 is SGHRS and CDR2 is YFSETQ.

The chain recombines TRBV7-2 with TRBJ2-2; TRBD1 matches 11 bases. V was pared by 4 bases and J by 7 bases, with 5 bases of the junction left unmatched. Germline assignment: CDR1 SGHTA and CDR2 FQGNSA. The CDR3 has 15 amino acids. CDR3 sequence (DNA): TGTGCCAGCAGCTGGACAGGGGGCCTTGGCGGGGAGCTGTTTTTT. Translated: CASSWTGGLGGELFF.

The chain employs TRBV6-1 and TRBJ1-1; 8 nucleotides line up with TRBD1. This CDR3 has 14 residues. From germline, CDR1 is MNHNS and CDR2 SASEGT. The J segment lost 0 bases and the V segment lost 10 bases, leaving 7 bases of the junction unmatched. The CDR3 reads CAIRQGPMNTEAFF. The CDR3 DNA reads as TGTGCCATCCGACAGGGGCCGATGAACACTGAAGCTTTCTTT.

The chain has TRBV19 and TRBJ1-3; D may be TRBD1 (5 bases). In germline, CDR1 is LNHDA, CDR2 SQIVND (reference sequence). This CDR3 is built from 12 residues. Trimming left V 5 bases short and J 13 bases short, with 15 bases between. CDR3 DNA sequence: TGTGCCAGTAGTCCTTCAGGGATGCGAATATATTTT. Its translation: CASSPSGMRIYF.

The CDR3 here is CASSVGTSSYEQYF. The CDR3 nucleotides read TGTGCCAGCAGTGTGGGGACATCCTCCTACGAGCAGTACTTC. This chain connects TRBV6-1 to TRBJ2-7, with D possibly being TRBD1 (6 bases). Trimming removed 4 bases from V and 0 bases from J, with 10 bases in between. The length of the CDR3 is 14 residues. In germline, CDR1 is MNHNS, CDR2 SASEGT.

Here the CDR3 DNA reads TGTGCCAGCAGCGATGGGACAGGGGCGCTGTCCACAGATACGCAGTATTTT. It encodes CASSDGTGALSTDTQYF. This rearrangement joins TRBV9 to TRBJ2-3, with 10 bases that match TRBD1. Germline V gene data show CDR1 as SGDLS and CDR2 as YYNGEE. The CDR3 spans 17 residues. Germline trimming cut 3 bases from V and 2 bases from J; bases unmatched to any gene: 9.

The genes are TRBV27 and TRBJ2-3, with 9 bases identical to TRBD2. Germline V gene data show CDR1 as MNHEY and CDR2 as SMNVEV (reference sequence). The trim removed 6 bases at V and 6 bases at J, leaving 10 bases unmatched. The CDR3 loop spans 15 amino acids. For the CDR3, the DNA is TGTGCCAGCAGACGGGGGCGGGAGGGGTTCGATACGCAGTATTTT. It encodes CASRRGREGFDTQYF.

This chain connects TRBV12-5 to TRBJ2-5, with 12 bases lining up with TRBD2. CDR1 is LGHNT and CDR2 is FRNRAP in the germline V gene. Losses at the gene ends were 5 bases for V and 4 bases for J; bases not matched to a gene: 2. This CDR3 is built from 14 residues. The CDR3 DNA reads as TGTGCTAGTGGTCGGGGACTAGCGGGAGAGACCCAGTACTTC. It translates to CASGRGLAGETQYF.

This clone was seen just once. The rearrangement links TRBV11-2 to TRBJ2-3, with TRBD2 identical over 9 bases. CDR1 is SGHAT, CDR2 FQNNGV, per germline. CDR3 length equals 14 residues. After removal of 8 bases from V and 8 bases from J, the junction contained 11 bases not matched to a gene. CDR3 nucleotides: TGTGCCAGCTGGAGCGGGAGGTACTTTGCTACGCAGTATTTT. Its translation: CASWSGRYFATQYF.